The 24 T cell receptor beta chains listed next were all sequenced from one sample in a study of OX40 agonist ivuxolimab in advanced cancers. Here immunoSEQ multiplex PCR was the method, and the copy in TCRdb shows in-frame clones only, minus some. The sample holds around 80,000 clones; 87% are singletons and the top ten take 0.45% to 0.7%. This sample comprised CD4+ or CD8+ T cells sorted from blood, obtained in a trial of the OX40 agonist ivuxolimab. The receptor source for this set is an adult with an advanced solid tumor such as melanoma, head and neck, liver or kidney cancer.

This sequence joins TRBV27 and TRBJ1-2; TRBD1 might be the D (6 bases). This CDR3 is built from 15 residues. Germline V gives CDR1 MNHEY, CDR2 SMNVEV (reference sequence). V gave up 6 bases and J gave up 2 bases, with 16 bases separating them. The CDR3 is CASRGGLEGNYGYTF. The CDR3 bases are TGTGCCAGCAGAGGGGGACTAGAGGGGAACTATGGCTACACCTTC.

CDR3 loop: CAIRGGRNEQFF. CDR3 DNA: TGTGCCATTCGAGGGGGGAGGAATGAGCAGTTCTTC. J is TRBJ2-1 and V is TRBV6-6, with D tentatively TRBD1 or TRBD2 (6 bases each). V lost 10 bases and J 7 bases, leaving 14 bases between the germline ends. The germline CDR1 and CDR2 sequences are MNHNY and SVGAGI (reference sequence). This CDR3 has 12 amino acids.

The CDR3 DNA reads TGTGCCAGCAGCTTAGGGGGACTCAACAATGAGCAGTTCTTC. Translation gives CASSLGGLNNEQFF. This chain uses TRBV7-6 with TRBJ2-1; TRBD2 might be the D (6 bases). CDR3 length equals 14 residues. In germline, CDR1 is SGHVS, CDR2 FNYEAQ. Between the trimmed V and J ends, which lost 1 base and 5 bases, there was a span of 9 bases.

V usage is TRBV19 and J usage is TRBJ2-3; 7 nucleotides match TRBD2. Germline CDR1 LNHDA, CDR2 SQIVND (reference sequence). The V and J ends lost 5 bases and 6 bases, in that order; junction bases with no gene match: 11. The CDR3 is 15 residues long. CDR3 loop: CASSPGVAGRDTQYF. DNA of the CDR3: TGTGCCAGTAGTCCCGGGGTAGCGGGTCGTGATACGCAGTATTTT.

The genes are TRBV9 and TRBJ1-4, with a weak D call TRBD1 (5 bases). CDR3 length equals 13 residues. CDR1 is SGDLS and CDR2 is YYNGEE in the germline V gene. The germline V and J ends were trimmed by 6 bases and 3 bases, with 9 bases remaining between them. CDR3 sequence reads: CASTRGANEKLFF. CDR3 DNA sequence: TGTGCCAGCACTCGGGGGGCTAATGAAAAACTGTTTTTT.

The chain joins TRBV6-6 to TRBJ1-1; weak D call: TRBD1 (5 bases). Trimming removed 8 bases from V and 2 bases from J, with 21 bases in between. This CDR3 contains 16 residues. The germline V gene encodes CDR1 MNHNY and CDR2 SVGAGI (reference sequence). Here the CDR3 reads CASLGAVGVKNTEAFF. In DNA, the CDR3 is TGTGCCAGCTTAGGGGCAGTTGGGGTAAAAAACACTGAAGCTTTCTTT.

The chain joins TRBV7-8 to TRBJ2-3; no reliable D call. Germline V gene data show CDR1 as SGHVS and CDR2 as FQNEAQ. V shed 1 base and J shed 2 bases, with 16 bases lying between them. This CDR3 is built from 17 residues. CDR3 amino acids: CASSLDVGRSYTDTQYF. CDR3 nucleotide sequence: TGTGCCAGCAGCTTAGATGTTGGCAGGTCTTACACAGATACGCAGTATTTT.

V is TRBV7-2 and J is TRBJ1-5; D gene uncertain. V lost 1 base and J lost 6, with 13 bases in between. The CDR3 totals 15 residues. CDR1 and CDR2 from the germline V gene are SGHTA and FQGNSA. The CDR3, as DNA: TGTGCCAGCAGCTTAGGATCGGGAACTAGTCAGCCCCAGCATTTT. This sequence encodes CASSLGSGTSQPQHF.

This sequence joins TRBV7-9 and TRBJ1-1; 7 bases align to TRBD1. The germline V gene encodes CDR1 SEHNR and CDR2 FQNEAQ (reference sequence). The CDR3 sequence is 14 residues long. The ends lost 5 bases at V and 1 base at J; junction bases unmatched: 4. The CDR3 DNA reads TGTGCCAGCAGCCAAGACAGGGAGAACACTGAAGCTTTCTTT. As protein: CASSQDRENTEAFF.

This clone was counted a single time. The rearrangement uses TRBV18 and TRBJ2-5; tentative D call: TRBD2 (5 bases). The CDR3 consists of 13 residues. In germline, CDR1 is KGHSH, CDR2 LQKENI. Trimming removed 4 bases from V and 5 bases from J, with 11 bases in between. CDR3 protein: CASSLGRGETQYF. CDR3 nucleotides: TGTGCCAGCTCACTAGGACGCGGGGAGACCCAGTACTTC. The full variable domain, with the rest looked up from reference TRBV18 and TRBJ2-5, is NAGVMQNPRHLVRRRGQEARLRCSPMKGHSHVYWYRQLPEEGLKFMVYLQKENIIDESGMPKERFSAEFPKEGPSILRIQQVVRGDSAAYFCASSLGRGETQYFGPGTRLLVL.

This sequence joins TRBV5-1 and TRBJ2-5; tentatively, D is TRBD2 (6 bases). The CDR3 consists of 16 residues. From germline, CDR1 is SGHRS and CDR2 YFSETQ. V lost 0 bases and J lost 5, with 17 bases in between. The CDR3 DNA reads TGCGCCAGCAGCTTGGATGGTAGCCCGGGGACTGAGACCCAGTACTTC. Its translation: CASSLDGSPGTETQYF.

This chain connects TRBV18 to TRBJ2-7, with D perhaps TRBD2 (5 bases). Germline CDR1 KGHSH, CDR2 LQKENI. The ends were cut back, 4 bases at V and 0 bases at J, with 10 bases in the middle. The CDR3 is 14 amino acids. As DNA, the CDR3 is TGTGCCAGCTCACGGAGTGGGAGCTCCTACGAGCAGTACTTC. Its translation is CASSRSGSSYEQYF.

The CDR3 loop reads CASSIQIEAFF. In DNA, the CDR3 is TGTGCCAGCAGCATCCAAATTGAAGCTTTCTTT. V usage is TRBV7-2 and J usage is TRBJ1-1, with D unresolved. Germline assignment: CDR1 SGHTA and CDR2 FQGNSA. V lost 5 bases to trimming and J lost 7 bases, with 8 bases between them. The CDR3 covers 11 residues.

J is TRBJ2-4 and V is TRBV28, with 7 bases that match TRBD1. From germline, CDR1 is MDHEN and CDR2 SYDVKM. V was pared by 1 base and J by 6 bases, with 9 bases of the junction left unmatched. This CDR3 comprises 16 residues. The CDR3 DNA is TGTGCCAGCAGTTTATCGACAGGGAGTGTAGGAAACATTCAGTACTTC. This translates into CASSLSTGSVGNIQYF. Full variable domain (missing parts from reference TRBV28 and TRBJ2-4): DVKVTQSSRYLVKRTGEKVFLECVQDMDHENMFWYRQDPGLGLRLIYFSYDVKMKEKGDIPEGYSVSREKKERFSLILESASTNQTSMYLCASSLSTGSVGNIQYFGAGTRLSVL.

This clone has just one count. The V call is TRBV28, the J call TRBJ1-1; D is ambiguous. V lost 6 bases to trimming and J lost 3 bases, with 14 bases between them. This CDR3 spans 14 amino acids. Per the germline V gene, CDR1 is MDHEN and CDR2 is SYDVKM. The CDR3, as DNA: TGTGCCAGCAGGGCACCCCAAGTAGACACTGAAGCTTTCTTT. Its translation: CASRAPQVDTEAFF. The full variable domain, completed using reference TRBV28 and TRBJ1-1, is DVKVTQSSRYLVKRTGEKVFLECVQDMDHENMFWYRQDPGLGLRLIYFSYDVKMKEKGDIPEGYSVSREKKERFSLILESASTNQTSMYLCASRAPQVDTEAFFGQGTRLTVV.

V is TRBV6-6 and J is TRBJ1-2; D unclear. CDR1 is MNHNY, CDR2 SVGAGI, per germline (reference sequence). V was trimmed by 5 bases and J by 8 bases, leaving 18 bases between them. The CDR3 is 14 residues long. DNA of the CDR3: TGTGCCAGCAGTATGCCGGGTCCCCGAAAGGGCTACACCTTC. This gives the protein CASSMPGPRKGYTF.

The chain recombines TRBV7-6 with TRBJ2-7; possible D gene TRBD2, 6 bases. This CDR3 comprises 14 residues. Germline V gene sequence: CDR1 SGHVS, CDR2 FNYEAQ. V lost 0 bases to trimming and J lost 2 bases, with 8 bases between them. CDR3 region: CASSLAGGPYEQYF. DNA for the CDR3: TGTGCCAGCAGCTTAGCGGGAGGTCCCTACGAGCAGTACTTC.

The chain joins TRBV5-4 to TRBJ2-5, with D tentatively TRBD2 (5 bases). The V end was cut by 7 bases, the J end by 7 bases, with 20 bases between. Looked up from germline, CDR1 is SGHNT and CDR2 is YYREEE (reference sequence). The CDR3 has 14 amino acids. CDR3 sequence: CASARARSEGTQYF. DNA of the CDR3: TGTGCCAGCGCCCGGGCCCGGTCCGAGGGGACCCAGTACTTC.

The V call is TRBV2, the J call TRBJ1-6, with D possibly TRBD1 on 6 matching bases. The CDR3 extends over 13 amino acids. Germline V CDR1 and CDR2: SNHLY, FYNNEI. V gave up 6 bases and J gave up 8 bases, with 11 bases separating them. The CDR3 protein is CASRETGDSPLHF. In DNA form, the CDR3 reads TGTGCCAGCAGAGAGACAGGAGATTCACCCCTCCACTTT. The full variable domain, its missing parts supplied by reference TRBV2 and TRBJ1-6, is EPEVTQTPSHQVTQMGQEVILRCVPISNHLYFYWYRQILGQKVEFLVSFYNNEISEKSEIFDDQFSVERPDGSNFTLKIRSTKLEDSAMYFCASRETGDSPLHFGNGTRLTVT.

J is TRBJ2-3 and V is TRBV29-1; perhaps TRBD2 as D (6 bases). The V end lost 7 bases, the J end lost 2 bases, and 13 bases lay between the germline ends. CDR1 SQVTM and CDR2 ANQGSEA come from the germline V gene. This CDR3 is built from 13 residues. As DNA, the CDR3 is TGCAGCGCCGGCGGCGGGGCCACAGATACGCAGTATTTT. This gives the protein CSAGGGATDTQYF.

This chain uses TRBV18 with TRBJ2-7; D not resolved. Germline V gene sequence: CDR1 KGHSH, CDR2 LQKENI. There are 13 residues in the CDR3. V lost 3 bases, J lost 2 bases, and 8 bases lay in between. CDR3 sequence (DNA): TGTGCCAGCTCACCTGAGGCCGCCTACGAGCAGTACTTC. Amino acid sequence: CASSPEAAYEQYF.

V and J are TRBV29-1 and TRBJ2-7; D tentatively reads TRBD1 or TRBD2 (6 bases each). Trimming removed 6 bases at V and 10 bases at J, with 13 bases between. The CDR3 covers 10 residues. From germline, CDR1 is SQVTM and CDR2 ANQGSEA. CDR3 bases: TGCAGCGTAGGGGGGTGTCTCCAGTACTTC. Its translation: CSVGGCLQYF.

The V call is TRBV7-2, the J call TRBJ1-3, with 7 nucleotides matching TRBD1. The CDR3 length is 15 residues. J gave up 0 bases and V 2 bases, and 1 base lay outside the gene matches. Germline CDR1 is SGHTA and CDR2 is FQGNSA. The CDR3 loop reads CASSLPGGSGNTIYF. The CDR3 DNA is TGTGCCAGCAGCTTACCAGGGGGCTCTGGAAACACCATATATTTT.

A word on this clone: One junction end does not reproduce the germline sequence, and a read error may be involved. The CDR3 here is CASSPGLADSRHF. The CDR3 region has the DNA TGTGCCAGCTCACCGGGACTAGCAGATAGTCGGCACTTC. The J gene is TRBJ2-5, the V gene TRBV18, with 9 bases fitting TRBD2. Germline V lookup: CDR1 KGHSH, CDR2 LQKENI. The CDR3 consists of 13 residues.